The 17 T cell receptor beta chains reported below all come from one sample, sequenced in a study of T cells in women clearing cervical HPV infection (dated by TCRdb to between 2017 and 2018). The library was produced with the immunoSEQ multiplex PCR assay. Here the immuneACCESS table is served through TCRdb, limited to in-frame sequences with V and J called. Missing clones are a known gap in these copies; in checked studies unresolved V genes cover under half, and the rest lacks a known reason. The sample's clone listing holds tens of thousands of clones. Jointly, the top ten make up approximately 1.5% of the sample. Sequenced material: blood buffy coat. Source of these receptors: a woman aged 18-70 years with a cervical HPV16 infection that either progressed to CIN3+ or cleared (not recorded which).

With regard to this clone: The read gets to within 3 residues of the CDR3 end, and the germline J gene fills in the rest. The chain recombines TRBV30 with TRBJ1-6, with 7 bases fitting TRBD1. This CDR3 is built from 13 residues. V shed 2 bases and J 8 bases; nucleotides not matched to a gene: 3. CDR1 and CDR2 (germline): GTSNPN, SVGIG (reference sequence). The CDR3 loop is CAWSRQGYSPLHF. The sequenced CDR3 bases are TGTGCCTGGAGTCGACAGGGCTATTCACCC.

The covered CDR3 bases are TGTGCCAGCAGCTTGGCCCGAGGGCCAACCTACGAG. This sequence encodes CASSLARGPTYE. The complete CDR3 reads CASSLARGPTYEQYF. The J gene is TRBJ2-7, the V gene TRBV5-5, with D perhaps TRBD2 (5 bases). The sequenced fragment ends 3 residues before the CDR3 boundary, so the rest is inferred from the germline J gene. Germline CDR1 reads SGHKS; CDR2 reads YYEKEE (reference sequence). Trimming shortened V by 0 bases and J by 2 bases, and 12 bases separated the two germline ends. The CDR3 totals 15 residues.

Note on this clone: The read halts 3 residues ahead of the CDR3 end, with the missing end drawn from the germline J gene. The chain is built from TRBV7-9 and TRBJ2-5, with 9 bases fitting TRBD2. Per the germline V gene, CDR1 is SEHNR and CDR2 is FQNEAQ (reference sequence). The junction had 6 bases not matched to a gene; V was cut back by 2 bases and J by 5 bases. The length of the CDR3 is 15 residues. The part of the CDR3 DNA that was read is TGTGCCAGCAGCTTACGCGGGAGGGCCTCGGAGACC. It is translated as CASSLRGRASET. The entire CDR3 sequence reads CASSLRGRASETQYF.

Comments on this clone: One end of the junction does not line up with germline, which may come from a read error. The sequence runs out 3 residues before the end of the CDR3; the remainder is reconstructed from the germline J gene. This rearrangement joins TRBV11-2 to TRBJ2-7; weak D call: TRBD1 (6 bases). Germline loops: CDR1 SGHAT, CDR2 FQNNGV. The CDR3 runs 14 residues. The CDR3 bases that were read are TGTGCCAGCACCTTAGGGACATCCATATTCGAG. Encoded protein: CASTLGTSIFE. The full CDR3 protein is CASTLGTSIFEQYF.

A note on this clone: The CDR3 end is not reached by the read, which stops 3 residues before it; the germline J gene fills it in. The V call is TRBV7-3, the J call TRBJ2-1; 8 bases are a match to TRBD2. Per germline, CDR1 SGHTA and CDR2 FQGTGA. The CDR3 is 14 residues long. The trim removed 4 bases at V and 3 bases at J, leaving 2 bases unmatched. CDR3 bases read: TGTGCCAGCAGCTCCGGGACTAGCTACAATGAG. Translation gives CASSSGTSYNE. The entire CDR3 is CASSSGTSYNEQFF.

Points on this clone: Read coverage stops 3 residues before the CDR3 terminus; the germline J gene supplies the remainder. The V call is TRBV13, the J call TRBJ1-2; perhaps TRBD1 as D (6 bases). Germline lookup yields CDR1 PRHDT and CDR2 FYEKMQ (reference sequence). V lost 5 bases and J 7 bases, leaving 14 bases between the germline ends. This CDR3 is built from 13 residues. CDR3 DNA (partial): TGTGCCAGCAGCCTAACCCTAGGGGGTGGC. Amino acids: CASSLTLGGG. The full CDR3 is CASSLTLGGGYTF.

In regard to this clone: With the read ending 3 residues before the CDR3 end, the germline J gene is used to fill in that end. Other DNA sequences in this specimen translate into the identical CDR3. The V call is TRBV18, the J call TRBJ2-7; 9 nucleotides agree with TRBD1. In germline, CDR1 is KGHSH, CDR2 LQKENI. The CDR3 has 16 amino acids. After removal of 6 bases from V and 6 bases from J, the junction contained 15 bases not matched to a gene. CDR3 amino acids: CASSPPPGQGQSEQYF. The CDR3 DNA, read in part, is TGTGCCAGCTCCCCTCCGCCGGGACAGGGACAGTCCGAG.

Worth noting for this clone: From the germline J gene comes the end of the CDR3, since the read stops 3 residues before it. The V gene is TRBV7-8, the J gene TRBJ1-2, with D perhaps TRBD1 (5 bases). The CDR3 totals 14 residues. Germline V gene sequence: CDR1 SGHVS, CDR2 FQNEAQ. V was trimmed by 3 bases and J by 2 bases, leaving 10 bases between them. CDR3 amino acids: CASSLARTNYGYTF. CDR3 DNA (partial): TGTGCCAGCAGCTTGGCCCGGACAAACTATGGC.

The CDR3 bases that were read are TGTGCCAGCAGCCACGGCGGGCGCGGCGAGCCC. Its translation: CASSHGGRGEP. From start to end, the CDR3 is CASSHGGRGEPQHF. V usage is TRBV7-6 and J usage is TRBJ1-5; no firm D call. The DNA ends 3 residues before the CDR3 does, and the rest of the CDR3 is filled in from the germline J gene. Trimming took off 5 bases at V and 8 bases at J, with 16 bases between the two ends. Germline V gene data show CDR1 as SGHVS and CDR2 as FNYEAQ. The CDR3 is made up of 14 amino acids.

Details on this clone: From the germline J gene comes the end of the CDR3, since the read stops 3 residues before it. This chain joins TRBV7-2 and TRBJ2-5, with 7 bases matching TRBD1. Germline values: CDR1 SGHTA, CDR2 FQGNSA. The CDR3 is made up of 14 amino acids. V was clipped by 2 bases and J by 3 bases; unmatched bases: 3. The sequenced part of the CDR3 DNA is TGTGCCAGCAGCTTATTAGGGGGCGAAGAGACC. Translated: CASSLLGGEET. In full, the CDR3 reads CASSLLGGEETQYF.

Comments on this clone: At one end, the junction sequence differs from germline, possibly due to a read error. The CDR3 is cut off 3 residues early in the read; its end comes from the germline J gene. The chain recombines TRBV18 with TRBJ1-2, with D hard to call. The CDR3 is made up of 15 amino acids. The germline gives CDR1 KGHSH, CDR2 LQKENI. CDR3 protein: CASSPRQERNYGYTF. The sequenced part of the CDR3 DNA is TGTGCCAGCTCCCCACGACAAGAACGGAACTATGGC.

Concerning this clone: The CDR3 extends 3 residues past the end of the read, so its final part is completed from the germline J gene. The chain carries TRBV19 and TRBJ2-5; D might be TRBD2 (5 bases). Germline V gene lookup returns CDR1 LNHDA and CDR2 SQIVND (reference sequence). The CDR3 totals 14 residues. Trimming cost V 0 bases and J 4 bases, with 9 bases left between them. CDR3: CASSIEAGRETQYF. The covered CDR3 bases are TGTGCCAGTAGTATAGAGGCGGGCCGAGAGACC.

Points on this clone: An end of the junction does not agree with germline; a read error may underlie this. From the germline J gene comes the end of the CDR3, since the read stops 3 residues before it. Other nucleotide sequences from this sample produce the same CDR3. This chain connects TRBV19 to TRBJ1-3; D remains unclear. There are 14 residues in the CDR3. CDR1 LNHDA and CDR2 SQIVND come from the germline V gene (reference sequence). The CDR3 reads CASTPFAGGNTIYF. The sequenced CDR3 bases are TGTGCCAGTACCCCGTTTGCGGGAGGAAACACG.

Comments on this clone: Read sequence stops 3 residues before the CDR3 end, and the germline J gene provides the missing end. The chain links TRBV13 to TRBJ2-2; D is possibly TRBD2 (6 bases). There are 13 residues in the CDR3. Trimming took off 5 bases at V and 7 bases at J, with 11 bases between the two ends. Germline V gives CDR1 PRHDT, CDR2 FYEKMQ (reference sequence). CDR3 region: CASSLPGGGELFF. CDR3 DNA, as far as it was read: TGTGCCAGCAGCCTACCCGGGGGCGGGGAG. The variable domain in full, completed from reference TRBV13 and TRBJ2-2, reads AAGVIQSPRHLIKEKRETATLKCYPIPRHDTVYWYQQGPGQDPQFLISFYEKMQSDKGSIPDRFSAQQFSDYHSELNMSSLELGDSALYFCASSLPGGGELFFGEGSRLTVL.

On this clone: The CDR3 end falls 3 residues outside the read, so it is completed with the germline J gene. V is TRBV5-1 and J is TRBJ2-4; 8 bases line up with TRBD1. This CDR3 is built from 17 residues. J was trimmed by 0 bases and V by 2 bases; bases with no gene match: 7. Germline CDR1 reads SGHRS; CDR2 reads YFSETQ. The covered CDR3 bases are TGCGCCAGCAGCTTAGGGGCAGGGGGCTTAGCCAAAAACATT. Protein: CASSLGAGGLAKNI. The CDR3 as a whole reads CASSLGAGGLAKNIQYF.

On this clone itself: With the read ending 3 residues before the CDR3 end, the germline J gene is used to fill in that end. At the DNA level, this CDR3 is encoded by other sequences in the same sample as well. The V and J genes are TRBV18 and TRBJ2-4, with D perhaps matching TRBD1 (6 bases). The CDR3 consists of 13 residues. Germline V CDR1 and CDR2: KGHSH, LQKENI. Incomplete CDR3 DNA: TGTGCCAGCTCACCGCGACAGGAAGATGGT. Encoded protein: CASSPRQEDG. The whole CDR3 region reads CASSPRQEDGQYF.

Notes on this clone: With the read ending 3 residues before the CDR3 end, the germline J gene is used to fill in that end. The genes are TRBV6-2 or TRBV6-3 and TRBJ2-6, with 7 nucleotides matching TRBD2. J gave up 0 bases and V 6 bases, and 5 bases lay outside the gene matches. Germline V lookup: CDR1 MNHEY, CDR2 SVGEGT. The CDR3 spans 16 residues. The sequenced CDR3 bases are TGTGCCAGCAGCCGGGGGACTAACTCTGGGGCCAACGTC. Amino acids: CASSRGTNSGANV. The full CDR3 protein is CASSRGTNSGANVLTF.